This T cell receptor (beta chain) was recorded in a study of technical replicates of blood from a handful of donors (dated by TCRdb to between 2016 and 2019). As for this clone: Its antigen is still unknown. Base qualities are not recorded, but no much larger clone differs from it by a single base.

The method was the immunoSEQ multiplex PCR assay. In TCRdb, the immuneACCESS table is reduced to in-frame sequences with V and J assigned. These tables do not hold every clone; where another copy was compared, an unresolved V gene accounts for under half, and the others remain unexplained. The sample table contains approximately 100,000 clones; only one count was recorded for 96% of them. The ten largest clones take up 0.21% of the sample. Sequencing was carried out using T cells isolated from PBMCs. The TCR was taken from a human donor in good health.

The DNA sequence reads TGTGCCTGGAGTGTTTTCGGAACCGGGACAGGTGATGGCTACACCTTC. The translation is CAWSVFGTGTGDGYTF. The chain is assembled from TRBV30 and TRBJ1-2; 8 middle bases align to TRBD1. The CDR3 has 16 amino acids, counting the end cysteine and phenylalanine. Only the CDR3 part of the read is kept: 48 bases, read in frame from the first base. The germline V gene (reference sequence) gives CDR1 as GTSNPN and CDR2 as SVGIG. Relative to germline, V is missing 0 bases and J is missing 6 bases, with 12 bases of the junction outside any gene match. When the CDR3 is completed using the reference TRBV30 and TRBJ1-2 genes on either side, the full variable domain is SQTIHQWPATLVQPVGSPLSLECTVEGTSNPNLYWYRQAAGRGLQLLFYSVGIGQISSEVPQNLSASRPQDRQFILSSKKLLLSDSGFYLCAWSVFGTGTGDGYTFGSGTRLTVV.